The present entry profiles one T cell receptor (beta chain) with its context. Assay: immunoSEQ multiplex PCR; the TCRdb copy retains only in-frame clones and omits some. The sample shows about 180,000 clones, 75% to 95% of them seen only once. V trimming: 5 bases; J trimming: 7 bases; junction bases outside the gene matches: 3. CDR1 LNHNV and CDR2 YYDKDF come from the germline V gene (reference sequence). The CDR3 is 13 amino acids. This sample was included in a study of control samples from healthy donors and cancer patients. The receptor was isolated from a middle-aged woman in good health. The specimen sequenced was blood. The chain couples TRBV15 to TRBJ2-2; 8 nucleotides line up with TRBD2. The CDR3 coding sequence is TGTGCCACCAGCCGGGAGGGTTTCGGGGAGCTGTTTTTT. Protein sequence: CATSREGFGELFF.